These 18 T cell receptor beta chains came from one sample sequenced in a study of spatial heterogeneity in lung cancer (dated by TCRdb to between 2018 and 2021). The investigation overall reported the following: A correlation was observed between the number of expanded intratumoral alpha and beta TCRs and the tumor nonsynonymous mutation count.

The library was generated by 5' RACE. Sequencer: NextSeq 500. Using fastp at Q25 and MiXCR, TCRdb reprocessed the public reads and kept productive beta chains. Here each entry gathers all rows of one CDR3 protein and keeps the most common genes and DNA. Counted in this sample were several thousand distinct CDR3 sequences; roughly 23% of them appeared once. The top ten clones comprise 9% to 10% of the sample. Interpreted using the paper, the time point label stands for: sample taken at primary tumor resection. For these TCRs, the target antigens are not known. Sequenced material: lung tumor tissue, taken at surgery. The source is a male donor with early-stage non-small cell lung cancer.

The chain is built from TRBV10-3 and TRBJ1-1; D is possibly TRBD1 (5 bases). Germline V gene lookup returns CDR1 ENHRY and CDR2 SYGVKD. This CDR3 is 13 amino acids long. The V gene lost 4 bases and the J gene lost 0 bases, with 6 bases spanning the gap. The CDR3 coding sequence is TGTGCCATCAGTGCGGGGGTGAACACTGAAGCTTTCTTT. It encodes CAISAGVNTEAFF.

This clonotype was detected only a few times. The V gene is TRBV7-2, the J gene TRBJ1-2; no reliable D call. The CDR3 runs 14 residues. Looked up from germline, CDR1 is SGHTA and CDR2 is FQGNSA. V lost 5 bases to trimming and J lost 5 bases, with 15 bases between them. The CDR3 DNA is TGTGCCAGCAGCCTATTGGGGAGCCTATATGGCTACACCTTC. As protein: CASSLLGSLYGYTF.

The chain combines TRBV11-2 with TRBJ2-7; D is uncertain. V was shortened by 1 base and J by 6 bases, with 4 bases between the two germline ends. The CDR3 is 11 residues long. Germline V lookup: CDR1 SGHAT, CDR2 FQNNGV. CDR3 DNA: TGTGCCAGCAGCTTAGTTCTCGAGCAGTACTTC. Translating gives CASSLVLEQYF.

The gene calls are TRBV19 and TRBJ1-5; TRBD1 aligns across 7 bases. V gave up 4 bases and J gave up 3 bases; unmatched junction bases: 3. CDR1 is LNHDA and CDR2 is SQIVND in the germline V gene (reference sequence). The CDR3 is 14 residues long. DNA of the CDR3: TGTGCCAGTAGTAGGGGACAGAACAATCAGCCCCAGCATTTT. Translation: CASSRGQNNQPQHF. Filled out from reference TRBV19 and TRBJ1-5, the complete variable domain reads DGGITQSPKYLFRKEGQNVTLSCEQNLNHDAMYWYRQDPGQGLRLIYYSQIVNDFQKGDIAEGYSVSREKKESFPLTVTSAQKNPTAFYLCASSRGQNNQPQHFGDGTRLSIL.

By sample fraction, this clonotype is medium-sized (0.01 to 0.1%). This chain connects TRBV7-2 to TRBJ2-2; D gene ambiguous. Germline loops: CDR1 SGHTA, CDR2 FQGNSA. The V and J ends lost 5 bases and 6 bases respectively, with 7 bases between them. This CDR3 contains 12 residues. The CDR3 nucleotides are TGTGCCAGCAGCCCGCCCGCCGGGGAGCTGTTTTTT. Protein: CASSPPAGELFF. Variable domain in full (rest from reference TRBV7-2 and TRBJ2-2): GAGVSQSPSNKVTEKGKDVELRCDPISGHTALYWYRQSLGQGLEFLIYFQGNSAPDKSGLPSDRFSAERTGGSVSTLTIQRTQQEDSAVYLCASSPPAGELFFGEGSRLTVL.

The gene calls are TRBV5-4 and TRBJ1-2; 7 positions agree with TRBD1. Germline V lookup: CDR1 SGHNT, CDR2 YYREEE (reference sequence). This CDR3 contains 17 residues. The V and J ends lost 4 bases and 1 base, in that order; junction bases with no gene match: 13. CDR3 nucleotide sequence: TGTGCCAGCAGCCCTCATGGGGGACAGACTCTTAACTATGGCTACACCTTC. It codes for CASSPHGGQTLNYGYTF.

Relative to its sample, this clonotype is medium-sized. The chain has TRBV29-1 and TRBJ2-1, with 15 bases fitting TRBD2. The ends lost 4 bases at V and 7 bases at J; junction bases unmatched: 8. The CDR3 sequence is 16 residues long. Germline V gene sequence: CDR1 SQVTM, CDR2 ANQGSEA. As DNA, the CDR3 is TGCAGCGTTGTGGGCAACGGACTAGCGGGAGGGAATGAGCAGTTCTTC. It encodes CSVVGNGLAGGNEQFF.

This clonotype was found many times. The V and J genes are TRBV5-4 and TRBJ2-1; 13 bases are shared with TRBD2. Unmatched junction bases numbered 7, after V lost 3 bases and J lost 4 bases. The CDR3 has 17 residues. CDR1 is SGHNT and CDR2 is YYREEE in the germline V gene (reference sequence). The CDR3 DNA reads as TGTGCCAGCAGCTCCCGGGTACTAGCGGGAGGGTACAATGAGCAGTTCTTC. This gives the protein CASSSRVLAGGYNEQFF.

Judged by abundance, this clonotype is medium-sized. This chain connects TRBV3-1 to TRBJ2-6, with D hard to call. CDR3 size: 14 residues. Germline CDR1 is LGHDT and CDR2 is YNNKEL (reference sequence). V lost 2 bases, J lost 0 bases, and 2 bases lay in between. The CDR3 DNA is TGTGCCAGCAGCCAACCCTCTGGGGCCAACGTCCTGACTTTC. Its protein is CASSQPSGANVLTF. The entire variable domain, with the rest obtained from reference TRBV3-1 and TRBJ2-6, is as follows: DTAVSQTPKYLVTQMGNDKSIKCEQNLGHDTMYWYKQDSKKFLKIMFSYNNKELIINETVPNRFSPKSPDKAHLNLHINSLELGDSAVYFCASSQPSGANVLTFGAGSRLTVL.

The chain couples TRBV6-2 or TRBV6-3 to TRBJ2-1; 9 bases align to TRBD2. Germline V gene sequence: CDR1 MNHEY, CDR2 SVGEGT. With 8 bases clipped from V and 3 bases from J, the junction kept 5 bases outside the gene matches. The CDR3 spans 14 residues. The chain's CDR3 is CASGEREVYNEQFF. CDR3 nucleotides: TGTGCCAGCGGCGAGCGGGAGGTCTACAATGAGCAGTTCTTC.

This chain joins TRBV6-5 and TRBJ1-4; TRBD1 might be the D (5 bases). Germline assignment: CDR1 MNHEY and CDR2 SVGAGI. V lost 6 bases to trimming and J lost 9 bases, with 17 bases between them. This CDR3 is built from 14 residues. The CDR3 DNA reads TGTGCCAGCAGCCAACTCCCGGACACAAAAAAACTGTTTTTT. Translated, it gives CASSQLPDTKKLFF.

This clonotype is categorized as large (0.1 to 1%). This chain uses TRBV11-2 with TRBJ2-3; 7 bases align to TRBD2. This CDR3 contains 16 residues. In germline, CDR1 is SGHAT, CDR2 FQNNGV. With V trimmed by 5 bases and J by 2 bases, 10 bases remained unmatched. CDR3 in amino acids: CASSPTRTRNTDTQYF. CDR3 coding DNA: TGTGCCAGCAGCCCTACCCGGACTAGAAACACAGATACGCAGTATTTT. The whole variable domain, filled in from reference TRBV11-2 and TRBJ2-3, reads EAGVAQSPRYKIIEKRQSVAFWCNPISGHATLYWYQQILGQGPKLLIQFQNNGVVDDSQLPKDRFSAERLKGVDSTLKIQPAKLEDSAVYLCASSPTRTRNTDTQYFGPGTRLTVL.

V usage is TRBV6-5 and J usage is TRBJ2-5; D is uncertain. This CDR3 has 15 amino acids. In germline, CDR1 is MNHEY, CDR2 SVGAGI. The V and J ends lost 5 bases and 5 bases respectively, with 18 bases between them. The CDR3 region is CASSPSLTKAETQYF. CDR3 sequence (DNA): TGTGCCAGCAGTCCCAGTTTGACCAAGGCGGAGACCCAGTACTTC.

There are many counts of this clonotype. V is TRBV28 and J is TRBJ1-4, with D unresolved. V lost 5 bases and J 5 bases, leaving 12 bases between the germline ends. The CDR3 length is 14 residues. CDR1 and CDR2 from the germline V gene are MDHEN and SYDVKM. The CDR3 coding sequence is TGTGCCAGCAGTCCCAGACATGTGAATGAAAAACTGTTTTTT. Translation: CASSPRHVNEKLFF.

This clonotype has a count of ten or more. The V call is TRBV12-3 or TRBV12-4, the J call TRBJ2-5, with a weak D call TRBD1 (5 bases). CDR3 size: 14 residues. The V end was cut by 3 bases, the J end by 4 bases, with 12 bases between. CDR3 in amino acids: CASSFEARGETQYF. The CDR3 bases are TGTGCCAGCAGTTTCGAGGCTAGGGGAGAGACCCAGTACTTC.

The chain links TRBV9 to TRBJ2-3, with 7 nucleotides matching TRBD1. The germline V gene encodes CDR1 SGDLS and CDR2 YYNGEE. V lost 5 bases, J lost 3 bases, and 6 bases stayed unmatched. The CDR3 runs 14 residues. For the CDR3, the DNA is TGTGCCAGCAGTGACTCGACAGGGACAGATACGCAGTATTTT. Translation: CASSDSTGTDTQYF.

V is TRBV7-2 and J is TRBJ1-6; 7 nucleotides agree with TRBD1. There are 16 residues in the CDR3. V lost 4 bases and J lost 5; bases outside the gene matches: 8. Looked up from germline, CDR1 is SGHTA and CDR2 is FQGNSA. CDR3 residues: CASSWLGDRNNSPLHF. Written as DNA, the CDR3 is TGTGCCAGCAGCTGGCTGGGGGACAGAAATAATTCACCCCTCCACTTT. The whole variable domain, remainder taken from reference TRBV7-2 and TRBJ1-6, is GAGVSQSPSNKVTEKGKDVELRCDPISGHTALYWYRQSLGQGLEFLIYFQGNSAPDKSGLPSDRFSAERTGGSVSTLTIQRTQQEDSAVYLCASSWLGDRNNSPLHFGNGTRLTVT.

In its sample, this clonotype ranks as medium-sized. J is TRBJ1-1 and V is TRBV20-1, with D unresolved. The V end lost 0 bases, the J end lost 5 bases, and 7 bases lay between the germline ends. The CDR3 has 12 residues. Germline loops: CDR1 DFQATT, CDR2 SNEGSKA (reference sequence). The CDR3: CSAREPGTEAFF. The CDR3 coding sequence is TGCAGTGCTAGAGAGCCTGGGACTGAAGCTTTCTTT.